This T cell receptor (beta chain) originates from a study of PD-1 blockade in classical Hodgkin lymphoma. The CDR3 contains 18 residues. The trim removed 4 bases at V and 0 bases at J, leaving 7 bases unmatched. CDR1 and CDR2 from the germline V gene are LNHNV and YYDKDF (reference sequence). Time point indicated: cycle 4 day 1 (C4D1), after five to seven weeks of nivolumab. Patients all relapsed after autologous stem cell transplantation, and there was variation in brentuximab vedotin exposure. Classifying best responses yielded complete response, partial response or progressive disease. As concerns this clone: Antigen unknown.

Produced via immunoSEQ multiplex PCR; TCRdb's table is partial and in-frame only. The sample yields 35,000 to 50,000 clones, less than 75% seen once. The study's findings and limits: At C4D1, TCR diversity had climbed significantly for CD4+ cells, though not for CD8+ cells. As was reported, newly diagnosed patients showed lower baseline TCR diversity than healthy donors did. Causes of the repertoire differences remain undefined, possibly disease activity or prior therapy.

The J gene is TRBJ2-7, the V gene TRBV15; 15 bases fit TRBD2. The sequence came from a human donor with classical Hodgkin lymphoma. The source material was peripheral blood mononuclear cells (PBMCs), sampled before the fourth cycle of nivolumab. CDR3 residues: CATSKGTSGRLSSYEQYF. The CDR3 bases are TGTGCCACCAGCAAAGGGACTAGCGGGAGGTTGAGCTCCTACGAGCAGTACTTC. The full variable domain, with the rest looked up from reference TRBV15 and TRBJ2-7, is DAMVIQNPRYQVTQFGKPVTLSCSQTLNHNVMYWYQQKSSQAPKLLFHYYDKDFNNEADTPDNFQSRRPNTSFCFLDIRSPGLGDTAMYLCATSKGTSGRLSSYEQYFGPGTRLTVT.